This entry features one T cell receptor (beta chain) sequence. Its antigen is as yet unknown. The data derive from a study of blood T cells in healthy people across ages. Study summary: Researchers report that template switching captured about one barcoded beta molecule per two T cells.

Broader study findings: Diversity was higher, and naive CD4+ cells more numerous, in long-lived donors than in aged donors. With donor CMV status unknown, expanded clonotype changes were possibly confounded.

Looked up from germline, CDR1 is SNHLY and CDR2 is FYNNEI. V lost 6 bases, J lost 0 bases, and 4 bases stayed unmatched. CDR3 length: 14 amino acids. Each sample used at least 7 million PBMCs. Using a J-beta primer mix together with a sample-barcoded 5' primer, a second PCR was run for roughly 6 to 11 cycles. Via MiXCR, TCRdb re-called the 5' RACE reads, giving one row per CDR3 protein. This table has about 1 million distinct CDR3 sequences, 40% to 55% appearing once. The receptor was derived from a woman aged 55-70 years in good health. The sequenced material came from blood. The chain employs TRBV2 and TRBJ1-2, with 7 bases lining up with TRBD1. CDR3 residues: CASRETGTNYGYTF. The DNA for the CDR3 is TGTGCCAGCAGGGAGACAGGGACTAACTATGGCTACACCTTC.